Reported below is one T cell receptor (beta chain). As yet, its antigen is unknown. This entry belongs to a study of T cell responses to AZD1222 COVID-19 vaccine. Study results and limitations: Clonal diversity was possibly underestimated, and the donors were mostly white British, with more females.

V shed 3 bases and J 8 bases; nucleotides not matched to a gene: 9. The CDR3 has 15 residues. Germline loops: CDR1 ENHRY, CDR2 SYGVKD. This table comes from immunoSEQ multiplex PCR, and its TCRdb copy is limited to in-frame clones, with some not included. The sample has 95,000 to 150,000 clones, approximately 94% seen once. Sequenced here: peripheral blood, sampled 28 days after the second AZD1222 dose. The receptor's source is an adult who received the AZD1222 COVID-19 vaccine. This chain links TRBV10-3 with TRBJ1-4, with TRBD1 matching over 7 bases. CDR3 residues: CAISEGGAGREKLFF. The CDR3 bases are TGTGCCATCAGTGAAGGGGGCGCGGGGCGAGAAAAACTGTTTTTT.